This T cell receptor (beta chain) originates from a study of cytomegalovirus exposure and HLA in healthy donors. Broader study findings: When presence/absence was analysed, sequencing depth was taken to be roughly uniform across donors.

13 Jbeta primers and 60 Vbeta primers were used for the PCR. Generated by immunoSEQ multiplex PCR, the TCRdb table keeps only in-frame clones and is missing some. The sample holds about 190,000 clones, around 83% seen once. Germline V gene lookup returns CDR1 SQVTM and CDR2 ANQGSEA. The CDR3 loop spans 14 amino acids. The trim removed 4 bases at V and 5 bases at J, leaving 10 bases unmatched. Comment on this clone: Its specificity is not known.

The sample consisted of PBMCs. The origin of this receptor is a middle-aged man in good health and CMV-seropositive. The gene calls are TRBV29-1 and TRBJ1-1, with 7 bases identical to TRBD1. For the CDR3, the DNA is TGCAGCGTTGGCCCGAGGGGGCAGGGAACTGAAGCTTTCTTT. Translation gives CSVGPRGQGTEAFF.